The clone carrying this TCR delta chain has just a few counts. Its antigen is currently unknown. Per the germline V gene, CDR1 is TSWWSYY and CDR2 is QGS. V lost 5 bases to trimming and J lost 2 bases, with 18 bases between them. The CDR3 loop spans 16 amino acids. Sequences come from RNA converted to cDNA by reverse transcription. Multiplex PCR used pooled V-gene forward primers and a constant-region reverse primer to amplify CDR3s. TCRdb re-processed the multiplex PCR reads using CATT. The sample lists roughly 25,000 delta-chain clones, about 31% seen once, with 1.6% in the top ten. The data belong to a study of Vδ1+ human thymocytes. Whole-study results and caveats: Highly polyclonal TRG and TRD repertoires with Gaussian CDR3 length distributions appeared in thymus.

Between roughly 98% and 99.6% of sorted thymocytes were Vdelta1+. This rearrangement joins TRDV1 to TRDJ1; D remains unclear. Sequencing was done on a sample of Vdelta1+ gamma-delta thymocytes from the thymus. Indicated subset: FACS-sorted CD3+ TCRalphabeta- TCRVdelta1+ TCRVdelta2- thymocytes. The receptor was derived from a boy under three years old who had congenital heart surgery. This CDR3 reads CALGSLRKPPTDKLIF. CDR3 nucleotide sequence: TGTGCTCTTGGGTCTCTACGGAAACCTCCAACCGATAAACTCATCTTT.